This T cell receptor beta chain is drawn from a study of T cell responses to AZD1222 COVID-19 vaccine. Trimming shortened V by 3 bases and J by 9 bases, and 15 bases separated the two germline ends. Germline values: CDR1 GTSNPN, CDR2 SVGIG (reference sequence). CDR3 size: 14 residues. Sequencing was performed with immunoSEQ multiplex PCR; in TCRdb, only in-frame clones are kept and a portion is missing. The sample yields fewer than 250,000 clones, just over 90% seen once. The rearrangement joins TRBV30 to TRBJ1-6; D not resolved. The sequence was obtained from an adult in good health. The source was peripheral blood, collected on day 0 of MenACWY control vaccination. CDR3 DNA: TGTGCCTGGAGCCCCGGAGGGTTAGGTTCACCCCTCCACTTT. Translation gives CAWSPGGLGSPLHF.